This TCR beta chain was recovered during a study of blood T cell repertoires in COVID-19. TCRdb's table, derived via immunoSEQ multiplex PCR, lists solely in-frame clones and lacks some. The sample records some 150,000 clones, around 80% being singletons. The length of the CDR3 is 16 residues. V was clipped by 5 bases and J by 4 bases, with 18 bases between them. The germline V gene encodes CDR1 SGHKS and CDR2 YYEKEE (reference sequence). This chain joins TRBV5-5 and TRBJ2-2; D possibly corresponds to TRBD1 (6 bases). This receptor was identified in a human donor in a cohort sampled during active COVID-19. The sequenced material came from peripheral blood. CDR3: CASSVLQGSSTGELFF. Here the CDR3 DNA reads TGTGCCAGCAGTGTACTTCAGGGGTCTAGCACCGGGGAGCTGTTTTTT.